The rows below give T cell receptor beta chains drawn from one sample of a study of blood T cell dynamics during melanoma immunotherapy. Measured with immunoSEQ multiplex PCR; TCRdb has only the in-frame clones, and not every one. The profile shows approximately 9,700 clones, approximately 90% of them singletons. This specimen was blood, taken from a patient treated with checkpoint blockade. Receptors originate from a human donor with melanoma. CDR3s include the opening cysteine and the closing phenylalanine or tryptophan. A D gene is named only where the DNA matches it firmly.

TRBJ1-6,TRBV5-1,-,CASSLVTGLTPKISPLHF,TGCGCCAGCAGCTTGGTGACAGGTCTGACCCCAAAAATTTCACCCCTCCACTTT
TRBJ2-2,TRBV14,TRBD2,CASSSGLAGYTGELFF,TGTGCCAGCAGCTCCGGACTAGCGGGCTACACCGGGGAGCTGTTTTTT
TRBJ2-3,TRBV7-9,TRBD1,CASSSYRGTSTDTQYF,TGTGCCAGCAGCTCATACAGGGGAACTAGCACAGATACGCAGTATTTT
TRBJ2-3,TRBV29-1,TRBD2,CSVTSGRRSDTQYF,TGCAGCGTGACTAGCGGGAGAAGATCAGATACGCAGTATTTT
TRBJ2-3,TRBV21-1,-,CASSKVRLAGASSTDTQYF,TGTGCCAGCAGCAAAGTGCGACTAGCGGGGGCCTCAAGCACAGATACGCAGTATTTT
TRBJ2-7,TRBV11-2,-,CASSYRPYEQYF,TGTGCCAGCAGCTATCGCCCCTACGAGCAGTACTTC
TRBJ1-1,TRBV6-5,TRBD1,CASSYSRQGLNTEAFF,TGTGCCAGCAGTTACTCAAGACAGGGCTTGAACACTGAAGCTTTCTTT
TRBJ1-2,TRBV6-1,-,CASSEALGGTF,TGTGCCAGCAGTGAAGCGCTCGGCGGCACCTTC
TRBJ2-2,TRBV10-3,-,CAISERVGGRTGELFF,TGTGCCATCAGTGAGAGGGTGGGGGGCCGCACCGGGGAGCTGTTTTTT
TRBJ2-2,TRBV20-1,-,CSARGVGELFF,TGCAGTGCTAGAGGTGTCGGGGAGCTGTTTTTT
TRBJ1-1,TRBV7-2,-,CASSALLYGEAFF,TGTGCCAGCAGCGCGCTCCTCTATGGTGAAGCTTTCTTT
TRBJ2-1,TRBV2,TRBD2,CASSRKREGPDEQFF,TGTGCCAGCAGTCGGAAGCGGGAGGGCCCCGATGAGCAGTTCTTC
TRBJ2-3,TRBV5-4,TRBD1,CASSLDRGRADTQYF,TGTGCCAGCAGCCTGGACAGGGGAAGGGCAGATACGCAGTATTTT